Here is one TCR beta chain with its context. The record originates from a study of blood T cell repertoires in COVID-19. V lost 4 bases to trimming and J lost 4 bases; unmatched junction nucleotides: 5. CDR3 length equals 15 residues. Germline CDR1 and CDR2: MRHNA and SNTAGT. Produced via immunoSEQ multiplex PCR; TCRdb's table is partial and in-frame only. The sample includes 130,000 to 150,000 clones, around 83% of them seen just once. Sequencing input: PBMCs or T cells enriched from blood (not recorded which). The receptor was isolated from a man between 50 and 59 years old who had recovered from COVID-19. This chain uses TRBV6-4 with TRBJ1-1, with 11 bases aligning to TRBD1. Here the CDR3 DNA reads TGTGCCAGCAGTGCCGGGACAGGGGGGACCACTGAAGCTTTCTTT. Its protein product is CASSAGTGGTTEAFF.